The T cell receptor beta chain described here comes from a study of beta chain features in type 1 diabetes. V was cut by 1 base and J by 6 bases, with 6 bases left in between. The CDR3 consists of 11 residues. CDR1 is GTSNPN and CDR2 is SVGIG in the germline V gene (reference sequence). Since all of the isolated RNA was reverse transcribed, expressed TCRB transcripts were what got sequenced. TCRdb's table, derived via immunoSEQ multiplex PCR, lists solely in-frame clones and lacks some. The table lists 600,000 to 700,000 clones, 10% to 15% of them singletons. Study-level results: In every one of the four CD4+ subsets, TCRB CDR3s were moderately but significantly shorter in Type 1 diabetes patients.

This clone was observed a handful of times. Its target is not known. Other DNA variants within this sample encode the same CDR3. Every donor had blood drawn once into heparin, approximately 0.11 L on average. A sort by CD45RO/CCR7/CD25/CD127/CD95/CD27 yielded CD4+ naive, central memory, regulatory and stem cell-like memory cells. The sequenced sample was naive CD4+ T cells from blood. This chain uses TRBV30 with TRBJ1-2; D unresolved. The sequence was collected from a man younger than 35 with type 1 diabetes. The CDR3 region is CAWSAGNGYTF. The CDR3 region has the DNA TGTGCCTGGAGTGCTGGGAATGGCTACACCTTC.